This T cell receptor beta chain originates from a study of blood T cell repertoires in COVID-19. The ends were cut back, 3 bases at V and 2 bases at J, with 17 bases in the middle. This CDR3 is 15 amino acids long. Germline-derived CDR1 and CDR2 are GTSNPN and SVGIG (reference sequence). Before they entered the study, exposed participants had met a COVID-19 case within 2 weeks. Per the study methods: Reference gene primer amplification gave estimated nucleated cell counts. Assay: immunoSEQ multiplex PCR; the TCRdb copy retains only in-frame clones and omits some. The V and J calls and clone size were taken over from that table, and D and trimming were inferred from the DNA. The sample lists 250,000 or so clones; approximately 90% were seen once.

The V gene is TRBV30, the J gene TRBJ2-7; D unclear. The sample taken for sequencing was PBMCs or T cells enriched from blood (not recorded which). This TCR came from a man aged 50 or older who had been exposed to COVID-19. DNA of the CDR3: TGTGCCTGGAGCCTACCGTGGGCAGCACCCTACGAGCAGTACTTC. Protein product: CAWSLPWAAPYEQYF.